The 5 T cell receptor beta chains below all came from one sample that was sequenced in a study of vaccination and CD4 T cells after COVID-19. The assay that was used to sequence DNA from cultured CD4+ T cells was the Oncomine TCR Beta short-read assay. From the PCR reads, TCRdb called clonotypes with MiXCR, one entry per CDR3 protein. The table lists 15,000 to 16,000 distinct CDR3 sequences, 73% of them singletons. Sample treatment: roughly nine-day PBMC culture with coronavirus spike peptide pools or control peptides (ViraFEST assay). Their recognized antigens are unknown. The sequenced sample consisted of CD4+ T cells from blood, cultured in vitro. These receptors originate from a human donor who had recovered from COVID-19.

The chain recombines TRBV20-1 with TRBJ1-2; the D is unclear. The CDR3 spans 12 residues. Germline V gene sequence: CDR1 DFQATT, CDR2 SNEGSKA (reference sequence). V lost 5 bases to trimming and J lost 4 bases, with 11 bases between them. The DNA for the CDR3 is TGCAGTGCTTCAAGGACGGGCTATGGCTACACCTTC. Translation: CSASRTGYGYTF.

This rearrangement joins TRBV7-9 to TRBJ2-6; the D call may be TRBD1 or TRBD2 (5 bases each). Germline V gene data show CDR1 as SEHNR and CDR2 as FQNEAQ (reference sequence). V was cut by 4 bases and J by 0 bases, with 13 bases left in between. The CDR3 contains 17 residues. In DNA, the CDR3 is TGTGCCAGCAGCTCACCCGGGACCCGCTCTGGGGCCAACGTCCTGACTTTC. This encodes CASSSPGTRSGANVLTF.

The chain combines TRBV18 with TRBJ2-7, with D maybe TRBD2 (5 bases). The germline V gene has CDR1 KGHSH and CDR2 LQKENI. V lost 6 bases to trimming and J lost 6 bases, with 15 bases between them. This CDR3 has 13 amino acids. The CDR3 here is CASSVSSGCEQYF. CDR3 bases: TGTGCCAGCTCGGTGTCATCGGGGTGCGAGCAGTACTTC.

The chain links TRBV10-3 to TRBJ1-1; D unclear. Between the trimmed V and J ends, which lost 0 bases and 7 bases, there was a span of 6 bases. The CDR3 sequence is 12 residues long. Germline CDR1 ENHRY, CDR2 SYGVKD. This CDR3 reads CAISESNGEAFF. CDR3 nucleotides: TGTGCCATCAGTGAGTCGAACGGTGAAGCTTTCTTT.

The V and J genes are TRBV6-1 and TRBJ2-5, with D possibly matching TRBD2 (6 bases). V was shortened by 7 bases and J by 2 bases, with 17 bases between the two germline ends. The CDR3 runs 15 residues. Germline-derived CDR1 and CDR2 are MNHNS and SASEGT. The CDR3 loop reads CASTPNRGNQETQYF. Written as DNA, the CDR3 is TGTGCCAGCACCCCAAACCGGGGGAATCAAGAGACCCAGTACTTC.